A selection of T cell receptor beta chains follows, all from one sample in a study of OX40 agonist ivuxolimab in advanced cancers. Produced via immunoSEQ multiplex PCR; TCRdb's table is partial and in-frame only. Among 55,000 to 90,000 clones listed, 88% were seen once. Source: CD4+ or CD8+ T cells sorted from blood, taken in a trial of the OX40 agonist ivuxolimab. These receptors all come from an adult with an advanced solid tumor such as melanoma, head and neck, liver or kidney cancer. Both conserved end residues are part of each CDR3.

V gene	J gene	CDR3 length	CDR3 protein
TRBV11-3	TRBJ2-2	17	CASSPSGSGRRAGELFF
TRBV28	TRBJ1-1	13	CASRLDGGTEAFF
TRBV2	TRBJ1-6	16	CASSGSAPGVPTPLHF
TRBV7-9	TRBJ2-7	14	CASSSRQAGLEQYF
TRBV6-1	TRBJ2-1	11	CASALTREQFF
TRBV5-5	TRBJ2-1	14	CASTPGTRYNEQFF
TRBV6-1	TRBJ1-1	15	CASRFGPIVNTEAFF
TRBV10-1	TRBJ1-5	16	CASKGQSGDSNQPQHF
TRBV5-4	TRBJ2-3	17	CASSLGFSGGRTDTQYF
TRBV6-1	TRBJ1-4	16	CASSGGAGGIQEKLFF
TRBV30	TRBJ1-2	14	CAWSSGGADYGYTF
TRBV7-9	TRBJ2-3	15	CASSATGGAADTQYF
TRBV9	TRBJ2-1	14	CASSARTTVTGLFF
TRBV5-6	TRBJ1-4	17	CASSLPGQGSVREKLFF
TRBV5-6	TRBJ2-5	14	CASSRDRAGETQYF
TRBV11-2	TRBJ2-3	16	CASSRIGGTSTDTQYF
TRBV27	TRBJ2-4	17	CASSLSPGQGPKNIQYF
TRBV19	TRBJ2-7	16	CASSRPRGQNSYEQYF
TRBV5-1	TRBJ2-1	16	CASSGGLAGTNNEQFF
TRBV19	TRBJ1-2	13	CASSDFLPSGYTF
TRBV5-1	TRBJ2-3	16	CASSLAGLAGTDTQYF
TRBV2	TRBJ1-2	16	CASSEGRTGTNYGYTF
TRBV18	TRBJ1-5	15	CASSPGTGMNQPQHF
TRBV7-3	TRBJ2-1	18	CASSLIPPGQRVSNEQFF